The clone carrying this T cell receptor (beta chain) has just a few counts. Antigen unknown. The record originates from a study of T cells after yellow fever vaccination. Whole-study findings and limits: Among primary-vaccination clones, most reappeared after the booster, at about 95% for CD4 and around 90% for CD8. Bulk-population clonotypes that are abundant could appear as contaminants in FACS-sorted repertoires. The CD4 compartment and the CD8 compartment contained a small share of clonotypes in common.

The junction had 7 bases not matched to a gene; V was cut back by 6 bases and J by 4 bases. The CDR3 runs to 15 residues. Germline-derived CDR1 and CDR2 are SGHVS and FQNEAQ. As TCR cDNA was made by 5'RACE template switching, a universal primer site and UMIs were added. MiXCR, applied by TCRdb to the 5' RACE reads, yields one record per CDR3 protein. The sample has about 510,000 distinct CDR3 sequences; around a fifth are singletons. The sequence was obtained from a man aged 18 to 35 who received the YFV17D yellow fever vaccine. The chain employs TRBV7-8 and TRBJ2-2, with TRBD2 identical over 8 bases. Sequenced here: PBMCs, sampled more than 20 days after the first yellow fever vaccination. The chain's CDR3 is CASRRAGGATGELFF. The CDR3 DNA sequence: TGTGCCAGCAGACGAGCCGGGGGGGCCACCGGGGAGCTGTTTTTT. Drawing the rest from reference TRBV7-8 and TRBJ2-2, the complete variable domain is GAGVSQSPRYKVAKRGQDVALRCDPISGHVSLFWYQQALGQGPEFLTYFQNEAQLDKSGLPSDRFFAERPEGSVSTLKIQRTQQEDSAVYLCASRRAGGATGELFFGEGSRLTVL.